This T cell receptor (beta chain) was obtained from a study of T cells in Graves' hyperthyroidism and ophthalmopathy. Findings and limits, study-wide: Blood also showed most of the thyroid clonotypes that were expanded above 0.001.

This clonotype came up many times. What it recognizes is unknown. Amplification targeted TCR beta CDR3 regions from RNA transcripts. When the TCR CDR3 underwent first-round RT-PCR, the HTBI primer set was used. TCRdb ran MiXCR on the multiplex PCR reads and lists one entry per CDR3 protein. The table lists about 620,000 distinct CDR3 sequences, 15% to 20% of them singletons, with around 4% in the top ten. The CDR3 runs to 16 residues. V trimming: 4 bases; J trimming: 2 bases; junction bases outside the gene matches: 11. The germline V gene has CDR1 SGHKS and CDR2 YYEKEE (reference sequence). The J gene is TRBJ2-5, the V gene TRBV5-5, with 7 positions matching TRBD1. Material: blood. This sequence was found in a woman younger than 45 with Graves' hyperthyroidism. The CDR3 bases are TGTGCCAGCAGCCTAACAGGGGCAGAGGGGCAAGAGACCCAGTACTTC. As protein: CASSLTGAEGQETQYF.